One and the same sample provided the 3 T cell receptor beta chains below, sequenced in a study of spatial heterogeneity in lung cancer. MiXCR, run by TCRdb on the 5' RACE reads, gives a single entry per CDR3 protein. The sample holds fewer than 45,000 distinct CDR3 sequences, roughly 10% seen once. Noted time point: blood at routine non-recurrence follow-up after resection. Sequencing was performed on PBMCs, taken at follow-up. These receptors all stem from a female donor with early-stage non-small cell lung cancer.

The CDR3 coding sequence is TGTGCCATCAGCTCCGGGACAGGCAACTCTGGGGCCAACGTCCTGACTTTC. Translation gives CAISSGTGNSGANVLTF. J is TRBJ2-6 and V is TRBV10-3, with 8 bases lining up with TRBD1. The CDR3 runs to 17 residues. CDR1 and CDR2 (germline): ENHRY, SYGVKD. The ends lost 6 bases at V and 0 bases at J; junction bases unmatched: 7.

This clonotype has more than one count but fewer than ten. V gene TRBV10-3 combines with J gene TRBJ2-5, with TRBD2 matching over 7 bases. Germline CDR1 reads ENHRY; CDR2 reads SYGVKD. V lost 3 bases to trimming and J lost 5 bases; unmatched junction nucleotides: 6. This CDR3 comprises 14 residues. The CDR3 DNA reads as TGTGCCATCAGTGACGCGGGGGAGGGGGAGACCCAGTACTTC. The encoded protein is CAISDAGEGETQYF.

This clonotype was seen a few times. The gene calls are TRBV2 and TRBJ2-5; 7 nucleotides match TRBD2. V lost 1 base, J lost 3 bases, and 5 bases stayed unmatched. The CDR3 loop spans 15 amino acids. Germline assignment: CDR1 SNHLY and CDR2 FYNNEI. DNA of the CDR3: TGTGCCAGCAGTGAAGTTGGACTAGTGAAAGAGACCCAGTACTTC. It is translated as CASSEVGLVKETQYF.